The rows below give T cell receptor beta chains drawn from one sample of a study of cytomegalovirus exposure and HLA in healthy donors. This table comes from immunoSEQ multiplex PCR, and its TCRdb copy is limited to in-frame clones, with some not included. The table lists fewer than 250,000 clones, over 75% of them singletons. Sequenced: PBMCs. The receptors originated from a man younger than 35 in good health and CMV-seronegative. Both conserved end residues are part of each CDR3. Each record gives: V gene, clone size, D gene, J gene, CDR3 protein, CDR3 DNA. The D gene is left open where the match is weak. Rows may omit the clone size; those that give it use once, few, many or a size class.

V gene: TRBV30
clone size: -
D gene: -
J gene: TRBJ2-1
CDR3 protein: CAWSLRQVGAPYNEQFF
CDR3 DNA: TGTGCCTGGTCCCTCCGACAGGTCGGAGCTCCCTACAATGAGCAGTTCTTC

V gene: TRBV6-4
clone size: -
D gene: TRBD2
J gene: TRBJ2-2
CDR3 protein: CASSLLAGGHDTGELFF
CDR3 DNA: TGTGCCAGCAGTCTTCTAGCGGGGGGGCATGACACCGGGGAGCTGTTTTTT

V gene: TRBV7-8
clone size: once
D gene: TRBD1
J gene: TRBJ1-2
CDR3 protein: CASSPPLTGSIYGYTF
CDR3 DNA: TGTGCCAGCAGCCCCCCCTTGACAGGGAGTATCTATGGCTACACCTTC

V gene: TRBV28
clone size: few
D gene: TRBD1
J gene: TRBJ1-6
CDR3 protein: CASRRLTGTGGVGNSPLHF
CDR3 DNA: TGTGCCAGCCGCAGACTTACCGGGACAGGGGGCGTAGGTAATTCACCCCTCCACTTT

V gene: TRBV18
clone size: -
D gene: -
J gene: TRBJ1-2
CDR3 protein: CASSDYRDSNYGYTF
CDR3 DNA: TGTGCCAGCTCAGACTACAGGGATTCTAACTATGGCTACACCTTC

V gene: TRBV28
clone size: -
D gene: TRBD1
J gene: TRBJ1-2
CDR3 protein: CASSPHWGGTGSYGYTF
CDR3 DNA: TGTGCCAGCAGTCCCCATTGGGGGGGGACAGGGTCCTATGGCTACACCTTC

V gene: TRBV4-3
clone size: -
D gene: TRBD2
J gene: TRBJ2-7
CDR3 protein: CASSQGGFNFDEQYF
CDR3 DNA: TGCGCCAGCAGCCAGGGAGGGTTTAATTTCGACGAGCAGTACTTC

V gene: TRBV5-1
clone size: -
D gene: TRBD1
J gene: TRBJ1-3
CDR3 protein: CASSFTGVGNTIYF
CDR3 DNA: TGCGCCAGCAGCTTTACAGGGGTCGGAAACACCATATATTTT

V gene: TRBV30
clone size: -
D gene: -
J gene: TRBJ2-7
CDR3 protein: CAWSGVLAYEQYF
CDR3 DNA: TGTGCCTGGAGTGGTGTATTAGCCTACGAGCAGTACTTC

V gene: TRBV7-2
clone size: -
D gene: -
J gene: TRBJ2-3
CDR3 protein: CASSSAFSADTQYF
CDR3 DNA: TGTGCCAGCAGCTCGGCTTTCAGCGCAGATACGCAGTATTTT

V gene: TRBV19
clone size: -
D gene: TRBD1
J gene: TRBJ1-1
CDR3 protein: CASGNRGVGTEAFF
CDR3 DNA: TGTGCCAGTGGGAACAGGGGAGTGGGCACTGAAGCTTTCTTT

V gene: TRBV4-2
clone size: few
D gene: TRBD1
J gene: TRBJ2-2
CDR3 protein: CASSQGREGQGANTGELFF
CDR3 DNA: TGTGCCAGCAGCCAAGGAAGGGAGGGACAGGGCGCGAACACCGGGGAGCTGTTTTTT

V gene: TRBV5-1
clone size: -
D gene: TRBD1
J gene: TRBJ1-1
CDR3 protein: CASSRTGTMSTEAFF
CDR3 DNA: TGCGCCAGCAGTAGGACAGGGACCATGAGCACTGAAGCTTTCTTT

V gene: TRBV27
clone size: -
D gene: -
J gene: TRBJ2-1
CDR3 protein: CASSFRGLTLYNEQFF
CDR3 DNA: TGTGCCAGCAGTTTCCGAGGACTTACCTTGTACAATGAGCAGTTCTTC

V gene: TRBV7-9
clone size: -
D gene: -
J gene: TRBJ2-5
CDR3 protein: CASSLILETQYF
CDR3 DNA: TGTGCCAGCAGCTTAATCCTGGAGACCCAGTACTTC

V gene: TRBV19
clone size: -
D gene: TRBD1
J gene: TRBJ1-1
CDR3 protein: CASSTRTGENTEAFF
CDR3 DNA: TGTGCCAGTAGTACCCGGACAGGGGAAAACACTGAAGCTTTCTTT

V gene: TRBV28
clone size: few
D gene: -
J gene: TRBJ2-4
CDR3 protein: CATGMAKNIQYF
CDR3 DNA: TGTGCCACCGGGATGGCCAAAAACATTCAGTACTTC

V gene: TRBV28
clone size: once
D gene: -
J gene: TRBJ2-1
CDR3 protein: CASSFLANSYNEQFF
CDR3 DNA: TGTGCCAGCAGTTTCCTAGCGAACTCCTACAATGAGCAGTTCTTC

V gene: TRBV2
clone size: once
D gene: TRBD1
J gene: TRBJ2-7
CDR3 protein: CASSGQGNGYEQYF
CDR3 DNA: TGTGCCAGCAGTGGACAGGGAAATGGCTACGAGCAGTACTTC

V gene: TRBV7-2
clone size: -
D gene: TRBD1
J gene: TRBJ2-7
CDR3 protein: CASSLGGGQGTEQYF
CDR3 DNA: TGTGCCAGCAGCTTAGGGGGGGGACAGGGGACCGAGCAGTACTTC

V gene: TRBV28
clone size: many
D gene: -
J gene: TRBJ1-1
CDR3 protein: CAIRTGDTEAFF
CDR3 DNA: TGTGCCATCCGAACGGGGGACACTGAAGCTTTCTTT

V gene: TRBV4-3
clone size: -
D gene: -
J gene: TRBJ2-7
CDR3 protein: CASSQDLGVSSSYEQYF
CDR3 DNA: TGCGCCAGCAGCCAAGATCTGGGCGTATCGAGCTCCTACGAGCAGTACTTC

V gene: TRBV7-9
clone size: -
D gene: TRBD1
J gene: TRBJ2-7
CDR3 protein: CSSSRDSAYEQYF
CDR3 DNA: TGTTCCAGCAGCCGGGACAGTGCCTACGAGCAGTACTTC

V gene: TRBV13
clone size: -
D gene: -
J gene: TRBJ2-1
CDR3 protein: CASSLGLFSYNEQFF
CDR3 DNA: TGTGCCAGCAGCTTAGGACTATTCTCCTACAATGAGCAGTTCTTC

V gene: TRBV4-3
clone size: once
D gene: -
J gene: TRBJ1-5
CDR3 protein: CASSQDSPTAGEIQPQHF
CDR3 DNA: TGCGCCAGCAGCCAAGATTCACCCACGGCAGGGGAGATCCAGCCCCAGCATTTT

V gene: TRBV18
clone size: -
D gene: TRBD1
J gene: TRBJ1-2
CDR3 protein: CASSPGQGNYGYTF
CDR3 DNA: TGTGCCAGCTCACCCGGACAGGGTAACTATGGCTACACCTTC

V gene: TRBV9
clone size: -
D gene: -
J gene: TRBJ1-2
CDR3 protein: CASSARDYGYTF
CDR3 DNA: TGTGCCAGCAGCGCGAGGGACTATGGCTACACCTTC

V gene: TRBV25-1
clone size: -
D gene: -
J gene: TRBJ1-4
CDR3 protein: CASSEVGPNEKLFF
CDR3 DNA: TGTGCCAGCAGTGAAGTGGGCCCTAATGAAAAACTGTTTTTT

V gene: TRBV18
clone size: -
D gene: TRBD1
J gene: TRBJ1-5
CDR3 protein: CASSPGQGGNQPQHF
CDR3 DNA: TGTGCCAGCTCACCGGGACAGGGGGGCAATCAGCCCCAGCATTTT

V gene: TRBV5-1
clone size: -
D gene: -
J gene: TRBJ1-1
CDR3 protein: CASSLPDQDTEAFF
CDR3 DNA: TGCGCCAGCAGCTTGCCCGACCAGGACACTGAAGCTTTCTTT

V gene: TRBV29-1
clone size: few
D gene: TRBD2
J gene: TRBJ2-1
CDR3 protein: CSVEASGRAWVNEQFF
CDR3 DNA: TGCAGCGTTGAGGCTAGCGGGAGGGCCTGGGTGAATGAGCAGTTCTTC

V gene: TRBV6-5
clone size: once
D gene: -
J gene: TRBJ2-7
CDR3 protein: CASSYYSGNYEQYF
CDR3 DNA: TGTGCCAGCAGTTACTACTCCGGGAACTACGAGCAGTACTTC

V gene: TRBV7-8
clone size: -
D gene: -
J gene: TRBJ2-7
CDR3 protein: CASSLGGGTLRNEQYF
CDR3 DNA: TGTGCCAGCAGCTTAGGCGGTGGGACTTTAAGGAACGAGCAGTACTTC

V gene: TRBV13
clone size: -
D gene: TRBD2
J gene: TRBJ2-7
CDR3 protein: CASSLGRGVEQYF
CDR3 DNA: TGTGCCAGCAGCTTAGGCCGGGGGGTTGAGCAGTACTTC

V gene: TRBV30
clone size: -
D gene: TRBD2
J gene: TRBJ2-5
CDR3 protein: CACLLAGGPETQYF
CDR3 DNA: TGTGCCTGTTTATTAGCGGGAGGGCCGGAGACCCAGTACTTC

V gene: TRBV19
clone size: -
D gene: -
J gene: TRBJ2-7
CDR3 protein: CASSVFGTRFYEQYF
CDR3 DNA: TGTGCCAGTAGTGTCTTTGGGACACGGTTCTACGAGCAGTACTTC

V gene: TRBV15
clone size: once
D gene: -
J gene: TRBJ1-5
CDR3 protein: CATSRGERHPQHF
CDR3 DNA: TGTGCCACCAGTAGAGGGGAGAGACATCCCCAGCATTTT

V gene: TRBV6-1
clone size: -
D gene: -
J gene: TRBJ1-4
CDR3 protein: CASSEQETNEKLFF
CDR3 DNA: TGTGCCAGCAGTGAACAGGAAACTAATGAAAAACTGTTTTTT

V gene: TRBV11-3
clone size: -
D gene: -
J gene: TRBJ1-4
CDR3 protein: CASSSRQVGRSHEKLFF
CDR3 DNA: TGTGCCAGCAGCTCCCGACAGGTTGGGAGAAGTCATGAAAAACTGTTTTTT

V gene: TRBV9
clone size: -
D gene: -
J gene: TRBJ2-1
CDR3 protein: CASSVASRGAHNEQFF
CDR3 DNA: TGTGCCAGCAGCGTAGCGTCACGGGGGGCTCACAATGAGCAGTTCTTC

V gene: TRBV4-3
clone size: -
D gene: TRBD1
J gene: TRBJ2-7
CDR3 protein: CASSPDRASYEQYF
CDR3 DNA: TGCGCCAGCAGCCCCGACAGGGCCTCCTACGAGCAGTACTTC

V gene: TRBV5-1
clone size: -
D gene: TRBD1
J gene: TRBJ2-3
CDR3 protein: CASSIGQGGTDTQYF
CDR3 DNA: TGCGCCAGCAGCATAGGACAGGGTGGCACAGATACGCAGTATTTT

V gene: TRBV5-1
clone size: -
D gene: TRBD1
J gene: TRBJ2-6
CDR3 protein: CASSSGGTGANVLTF
CDR3 DNA: TGCGCCAGCAGCTCAGGGGGCACTGGGGCCAACGTCCTGACTTTC

V gene: TRBV5-5
clone size: once
D gene: TRBD1
J gene: TRBJ1-2
CDR3 protein: CASSLGQGAYGYTF
CDR3 DNA: TGTGCCAGCAGCTTGGGACAGGGGGCTTATGGCTACACCTTC

V gene: TRBV27
clone size: few
D gene: -
J gene: TRBJ2-6
CDR3 protein: CASSWAFSGANVLTF
CDR3 DNA: TGTGCCAGCAGTTGGGCCTTCTCTGGGGCCAACGTCCTGACTTTC

V gene: TRBV7-2
clone size: -
D gene: TRBD1
J gene: TRBJ1-2
CDR3 protein: CASSRDRAGSIRLGGYTF
CDR3 DNA: TGTGCCAGCAGCCGAGACAGGGCCGGGTCCATCCGGTTGGGGGGCTACACCTTC

V gene: TRBV28
clone size: -
D gene: -
J gene: TRBJ2-7
CDR3 protein: CASSLSYDEQYF
CDR3 DNA: TGTGCCAGCAGTCTTTCCTACGACGAGCAGTACTTC

V gene: TRBV5-8
clone size: -
D gene: TRBD2
J gene: TRBJ2-7
CDR3 protein: CASRTVLAEGTYEQYF
CDR3 DNA: TGTGCCAGCAGAACAGTTCTAGCGGAGGGAACCTACGAGCAGTACTTC